In this sample, the clone carrying this TCR beta chain turned up a few times. These data belong to a study of blood T cells in healthy people across ages. Primed by a sample-barcoded 5' primer and a J-beta primer mix, a second PCR proceeded for roughly 6 to 12 cycles. TCRdb fed the 5' RACE reads into MiXCR, producing one record per CDR3 protein. The repertoire holds roughly 1.5 million distinct CDR3 sequences, about 42% seen once, with less than 5% in the top ten. This clonotype originated in a woman aged 18-35 years in good health. Material for sequencing was blood.

CDR3 DNA sequence: TGTGCCAGCAGTCTTAGTCCGGCAACTAACTATGGCTACACCTTC. Encoded protein: CASSLSPATNYGYTF. The gene calls are TRBV7-3 and TRBJ1-2; D not certain. Germline V gene sequence: CDR1 SGHTA, CDR2 FQGTGA. V was trimmed by 6 bases and J by 0 bases, leaving 14 bases between them. The CDR3 runs to 15 residues.